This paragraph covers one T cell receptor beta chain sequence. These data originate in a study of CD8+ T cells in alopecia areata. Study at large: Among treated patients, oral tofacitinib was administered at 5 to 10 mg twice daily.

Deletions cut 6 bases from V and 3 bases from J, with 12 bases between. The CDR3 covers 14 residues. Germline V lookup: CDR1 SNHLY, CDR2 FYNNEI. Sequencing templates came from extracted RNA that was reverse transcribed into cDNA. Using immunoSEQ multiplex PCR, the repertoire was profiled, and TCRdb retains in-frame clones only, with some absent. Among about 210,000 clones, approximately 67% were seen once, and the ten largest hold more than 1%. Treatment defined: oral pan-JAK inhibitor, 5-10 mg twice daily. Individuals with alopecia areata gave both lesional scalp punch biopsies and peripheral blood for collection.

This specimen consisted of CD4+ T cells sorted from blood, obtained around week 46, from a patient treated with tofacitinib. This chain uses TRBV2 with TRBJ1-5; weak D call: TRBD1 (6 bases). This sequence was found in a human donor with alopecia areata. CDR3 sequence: CASSQDSYNQPQHF. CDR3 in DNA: TGTGCCAGCAGCCAGGACAGCTACAATCAGCCCCAGCATTTT.